This TCR beta chain was sequenced in a study of blood T cells in healthy people across ages. Next came a second PCR, run for about 6 to 12 cycles, which used a sample-barcoded 5' primer along with a J-beta primer mix. Each CDR3 protein gets one entry after TCRdb re-called the 5' RACE reads with MiXCR. The sample records around 500,000 distinct CDR3 sequences, 45% to 55% being singletons. The CDR3 totals 16 residues. The V and J ends lost 7 bases and 8 bases, in that order; junction bases with no gene match: 15. Germline V CDR1 and CDR2: MNHNY, SVGAGI (reference sequence). The TCR originated in a man aged 80 or over in good health. The sequenced sample consisted of blood. The chain recombines TRBV6-6 with TRBJ1-2; TRBD1 matches at 11 bases. In DNA form, the CDR3 reads TGTGCCAGCATACAAATACCGGGGACAGGGGGACGCGGCTACACCTTC. Residues: CASIQIPGTGGRGYTF.